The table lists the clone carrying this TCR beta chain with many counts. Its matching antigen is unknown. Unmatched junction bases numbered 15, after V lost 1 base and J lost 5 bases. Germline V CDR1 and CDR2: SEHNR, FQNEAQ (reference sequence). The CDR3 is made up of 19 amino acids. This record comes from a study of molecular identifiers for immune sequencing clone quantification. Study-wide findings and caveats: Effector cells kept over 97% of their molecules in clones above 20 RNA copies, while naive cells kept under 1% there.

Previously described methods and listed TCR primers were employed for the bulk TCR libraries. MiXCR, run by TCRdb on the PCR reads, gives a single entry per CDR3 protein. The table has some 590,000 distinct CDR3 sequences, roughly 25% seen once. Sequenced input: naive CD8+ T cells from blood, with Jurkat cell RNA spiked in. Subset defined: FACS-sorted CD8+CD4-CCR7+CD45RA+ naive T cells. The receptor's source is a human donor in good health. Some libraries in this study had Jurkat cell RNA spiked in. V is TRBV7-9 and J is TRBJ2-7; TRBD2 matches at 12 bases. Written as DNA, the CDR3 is TGTGCCAGCAGCTTAGTGGGGATTACTAGCGGGGGGACCGGAGACGAGCAGTACTTC. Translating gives CASSLVGITSGGTGDEQYF.